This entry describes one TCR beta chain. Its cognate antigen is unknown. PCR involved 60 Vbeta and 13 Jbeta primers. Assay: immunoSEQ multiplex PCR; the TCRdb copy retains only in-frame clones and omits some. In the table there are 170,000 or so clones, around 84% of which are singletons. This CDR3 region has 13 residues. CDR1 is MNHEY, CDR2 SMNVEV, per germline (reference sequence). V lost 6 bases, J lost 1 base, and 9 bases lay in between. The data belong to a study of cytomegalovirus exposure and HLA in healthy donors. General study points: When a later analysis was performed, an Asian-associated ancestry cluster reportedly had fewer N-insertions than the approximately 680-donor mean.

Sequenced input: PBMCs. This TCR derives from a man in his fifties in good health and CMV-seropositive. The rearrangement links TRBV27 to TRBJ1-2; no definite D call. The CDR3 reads CASRLSDNYGYTF. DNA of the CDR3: TGTGCCAGCAGGCTCAGCGATAACTATGGCTACACCTTC.